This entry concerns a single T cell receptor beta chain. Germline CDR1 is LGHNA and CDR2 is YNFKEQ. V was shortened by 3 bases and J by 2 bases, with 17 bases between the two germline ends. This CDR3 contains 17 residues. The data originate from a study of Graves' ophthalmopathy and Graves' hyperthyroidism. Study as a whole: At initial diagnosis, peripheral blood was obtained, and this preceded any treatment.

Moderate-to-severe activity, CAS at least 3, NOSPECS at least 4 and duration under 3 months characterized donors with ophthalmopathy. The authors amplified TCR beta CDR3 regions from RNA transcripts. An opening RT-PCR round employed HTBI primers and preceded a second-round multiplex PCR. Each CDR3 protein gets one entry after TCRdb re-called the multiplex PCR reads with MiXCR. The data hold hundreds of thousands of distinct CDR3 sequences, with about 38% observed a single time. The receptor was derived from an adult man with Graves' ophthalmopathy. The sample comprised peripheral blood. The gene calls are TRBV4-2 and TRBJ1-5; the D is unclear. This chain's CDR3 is CASSQDPGPRGNQPQHF. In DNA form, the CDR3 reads TGTGCCAGCAGCCAGGATCCGGGCCCCCGTGGCAATCAGCCCCAGCATTTT.